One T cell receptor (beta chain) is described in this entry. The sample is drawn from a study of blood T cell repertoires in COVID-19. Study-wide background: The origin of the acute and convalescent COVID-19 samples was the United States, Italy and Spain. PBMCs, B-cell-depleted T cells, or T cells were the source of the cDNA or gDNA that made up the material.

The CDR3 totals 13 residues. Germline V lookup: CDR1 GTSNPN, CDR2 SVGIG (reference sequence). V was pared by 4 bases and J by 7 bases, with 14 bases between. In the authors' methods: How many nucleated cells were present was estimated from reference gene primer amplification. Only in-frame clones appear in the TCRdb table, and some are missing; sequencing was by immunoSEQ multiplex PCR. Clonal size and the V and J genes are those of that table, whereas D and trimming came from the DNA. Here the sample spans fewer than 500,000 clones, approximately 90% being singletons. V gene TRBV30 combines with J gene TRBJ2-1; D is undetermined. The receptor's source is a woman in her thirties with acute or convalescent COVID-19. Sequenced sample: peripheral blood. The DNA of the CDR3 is TGTGCCTGGACTCGAGGCCCCCTTAATGAGCAGTTCTTC. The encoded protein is CAWTRGPLNEQFF.